This T cell receptor beta chain was identified in a study of blood T cell repertoires in COVID-19. Overall study context: COVID-19 samples collected from the United States, Italy and Spain covered acute and convalescent phases. PBMCs, B-cell-depleted T cells, or T cells provided the cDNA or gDNA that made up the material.

The germline V gene has CDR1 SGHVS and CDR2 FNYEAQ. The CDR3 sequence is 16 residues long. Trimming took 1 base from V and 1 from J; bases not matched to a gene: 5. Enrolment of Seattle patients took place during active infection, and they were followed longitudinally. In the original workflow: Researchers report that nucleated cell counts were estimated from reference gene primer amplification. Clones were sequenced by immunoSEQ multiplex PCR, and TCRdb holds only the in-frame ones, with some missing. V and J calls and clone size are as listed in that table; D and trimming were resolved from the DNA. The data show 140,000 to 150,000 clones, approximately 83% seen once. This clone came up a few times. This sample also contains other DNA sequences that code for the same CDR3.

The chain has TRBV7-6 and TRBJ2-5; 8 nucleotides agree with TRBD2. The source of this sequence is a woman aged 55-69 years with COVID-19, enrolled during active disease. The sample consisted of peripheral blood. DNA of the CDR3: TGTGCCAGCAGCTTAGATTCCGGGGGGGCCCAAGAGACCCAGTACTTC. This sequence encodes CASSLDSGGAQETQYF.